This T cell receptor beta chain derives from a study of shared clonotypes between healthy human individuals. Study-level results: Some clonotypes were shared by all four sorted-subset donors, while others were not shared. The non-shared ones had lower generation probabilities than the shared ones.

To note about this clone: Antigen: not known.

Generated by immunoSEQ multiplex PCR, the TCRdb table keeps only in-frame clones and is missing some. This table holds fewer than 2.5 million clones, approximately 93% found once. Germline V CDR1 and CDR2: SGHAT, FQNNGV. CDR3 length: 15 amino acids. The study enrolled healthy HIV-negative adults without recent acute infections or vaccinations as donors. The chain has TRBV11-2 and TRBJ2-1; D ambiguous. The TCR was taken from a man aged 18 to 35 in good health. Some clones in this sample may be carry-over from other donors' samples. Sequencing was carried out using naive CD4+ T cells from PBMCs. Stated subset: CD45RA+ positively selected. The DNA of the CDR3 is TGTCCCCAAGATTCCGGCTATCTCGCGTCTCGTGAGCAGTTCTTC. Amino acid sequence: CPQDSGYLASREQFF.